This T cell receptor beta chain was observed in a study of T cell responses to AZD1222 COVID-19 vaccine. V was cut by 7 bases and J by 2 bases, with 15 bases left in between. The CDR3 extends over 15 amino acids. Germline V gene lookup returns CDR1 SEHNR and CDR2 FQNEAQ (reference sequence). The protocol was immunoSEQ multiplex PCR, while the TCRdb copy is restricted to in-frame clones and leaves out a portion. The repertoire holds 85,000 to 130,000 clones, with less than 95% as singletons. The sample in question was peripheral blood, obtained 28 days after the second AZD1222 dose. The sequence was obtained from an adult who received the AZD1222 COVID-19 vaccine. The chain joins TRBV7-9 to TRBJ2-1, with a possible D match to TRBD1 (5 bases). The CDR3, as DNA: TGTGCCAGCACCACCACAGGTTCCCCCTACAATGAGCAGTTCTTC. Translating gives CASTTTGSPYNEQFF.